The 19 T cell receptor beta chains in this list originate from one sample, sequenced in a study of shared clonotypes between healthy human individuals. TCRdb keeps only in-frame clones here, not all; method: immunoSEQ multiplex PCR. The sample lists roughly 700,000 clones; approximately 79% were seen once. Specimen: memory CD4+ T cells sorted from blood. Subset denoted: CD45RA-negative fraction. The receptors here all came from a woman between 25 and 40 years old in good health.

This clone was detected only a few times. The chain employs TRBV6-5 and TRBJ1-2, with D uncertain. Per the germline V gene, CDR1 is MNHEY and CDR2 is SVGAGI. V gave up 2 bases and J gave up 5 bases, with 12 bases separating them. The length of the CDR3 is 14 residues. As DNA, the CDR3 is TGTGCCAGCAGTTACGGGTTGGGGTTGTATGGCTACACCTTC. Translation gives CASSYGLGLYGYTF.

The rearrangement links TRBV19 to TRBJ2-3; D not certain. CDR3 size: 17 residues. Germline CDR1 LNHDA, CDR2 SQIVND (reference sequence). Trimming pared 3 bases from V and 2 bases from J, leaving 18 bases between. The CDR3 coding sequence is TGTGCCAGTAGTATTCTGGTCTCCGTCGGGTTCACAGATACGCAGTATTTT. This sequence encodes CASSILVSVGFTDTQYF.

The V call is TRBV30, the J call TRBJ2-7; D not certain. V was cut by 4 bases and J by 6 bases, with 13 bases left in between. The length of the CDR3 is 12 residues. The germline CDR1 and CDR2 sequences are GTSNPN and SVGIG (reference sequence). This CDR3 reads CAWTDRGLEQYF. CDR3 in DNA: TGTGCCTGGACCGATCGAGGCCTCGAGCAGTACTTC.

This chain links TRBV7-8 with TRBJ2-3, with 7 nucleotides matching TRBD2. Germline lookup yields CDR1 SGHVS and CDR2 FQNEAQ. The CDR3 length is 16 residues. V lost 5 bases, J lost 7 bases, and 15 bases stayed unmatched. Here the CDR3 DNA reads TGTGCCAGCAGCCCCCGGGTAGCGGGCAAAGTGAATACGCAGTATTTT. The encoded protein is CASSPRVAGKVNTQYF.

This clone was found a few times. The chain couples TRBV14 to TRBJ2-3, with D possibly being TRBD1 (5 bases). V was shortened by 4 bases and J by 6 bases, with 17 bases between the two germline ends. This CDR3 is 15 amino acids long. Looked up from germline, CDR1 is SGHDN and CDR2 is FVKESK. The CDR3 DNA reads TGTGCCAGCAGCCCCGGACAACGAGAATGGGATACGCAGTATTTT. It codes for CASSPGQREWDTQYF.

This clone was seen a few times. A far more abundant clone sits one base away, making this likely a read error. Additional DNA sequences in this sample encode the identical CDR3. The gene calls are TRBV5-1 and TRBJ2-1; the D gene is possibly TRBD2 (5 bases). The CDR3 consists of 15 residues. Trimming pared 0 bases from V and 0 bases from J, leaving 7 bases between. The V gene's germline CDR1 is SGHRS and CDR2 YFSETQ. In DNA form, the CDR3 reads TGCGCCAGCAGCTTGGACAGCGGCTCCTACAATGAGCAGTTCTTC. Its protein is CASSLDSGSYNEQFF.

The chain joins TRBV2 to TRBJ1-2, with D perhaps TRBD1 (5 bases). CDR1 and CDR2 from the germline V gene are SNHLY and FYNNEI. The ends were cut back, 6 bases at V and 4 bases at J, with 9 bases in the middle. The CDR3 extends over 12 amino acids. CDR3 nucleotides: TGTGCCAGCAGAAAAGACAGCTATGGCTACACCTTC. Translated, it gives CASRKDSYGYTF.

The J gene is TRBJ2-5, the V gene TRBV18, with D uncertain. The CDR3 is 15 residues long. Between the trimmed V and J ends, which lost 0 bases and 0 bases, there was a span of 8 bases. Germline assignment: CDR1 KGHSH and CDR2 LQKENI. This CDR3 is CASSPPDTYQETQYF. CDR3 DNA sequence: TGTGCCAGCTCACCACCGGATACCTACCAAGAGACCCAGTACTTC.

The chain carries TRBV6-1 and TRBJ1-5; possibly TRBD1 for D (6 bases). This CDR3 contains 14 residues. Trimming cost V 6 bases and J 0 bases, with 9 bases left between them. Germline CDR1 and CDR2: MNHNS and SASEGT. CDR3 sequence (DNA): TGTGCCAGCAGGGACAGACTTAGCAATCAGCCCCAGCATTTT. Amino acid sequence: CASRDRLSNQPQHF.

The V and J genes are TRBV11-2 and TRBJ2-7, with TRBD1 as a possible D gene (5 bases). The germline CDR1 and CDR2 sequences are SGHAT and FQNNGV. With 1 base removed from V and 2 bases from J, the gap between germline ends came to 9 bases. CDR3 length equals 14 residues. CDR3 region: CASSLVPGTYEQYF. The CDR3 DNA follows: TGTGCCAGCAGCTTAGTACCAGGGACCTACGAGCAGTACTTC.

The gene calls are TRBV19 and TRBJ2-7; D might be TRBD1 (6 bases). The CDR3 is made up of 15 amino acids. Trimming cost V 5 bases and J 5 bases, with 19 bases left between them. CDR1 and CDR2 from the germline V gene are LNHDA and SQIVND (reference sequence). DNA for the CDR3: TGTGCCAGTAGTGCTCGTCTCAACAGGGCCAACGAGCAGTACTTC. Translating it yields CASSARLNRANEQYF.

This rearrangement joins TRBV6-1 to TRBJ2-5, with TRBD2 matching over 8 bases. The CDR3 consists of 14 residues. The ends lost 5 bases at V and 2 bases at J; junction bases unmatched: 4. Germline CDR1 is MNHNS and CDR2 is SASEGT. This CDR3 is CASSSGGFQETQYF. CDR3 sequence (DNA): TGTGCCAGCAGTAGCGGGGGTTTTCAAGAGACCCAGTACTTC.

As for this clone: A much larger clone sits a single nucleotide away, making a read error possible. The chain uses TRBV7-2 and TRBJ1-6; D not resolved. Germline V lookup: CDR1 SGHTA, CDR2 FQGNSA. The CDR3 has 12 residues. Deletions cut 5 bases from V and 2 bases from J, with 1 base between. CDR3 sequence reads: CASSAYNSPLHF. The DNA of the CDR3 is TGTGCCAGCAGCGCCTATAATTCACCCCTCCACTTT.

This chain connects TRBV6-1 to TRBJ2-7; no reliable D call. The V and J ends lost 1 base and 0 bases respectively, with 19 bases between them. From germline, CDR1 is MNHNS and CDR2 SASEGT. The CDR3 has 18 amino acids. In DNA, the CDR3 is TGTGCCAGCAGTGAAGACCCCTTCGACATCCTGAGCTCCTACGAGCAGTACTTC. Amino acids: CASSEDPFDILSSYEQYF.

The CDR3 coding sequence is TGTGCCAGCAGTTTGGGCGGGGACCTCCTGGAGACCCAGTACTTC. Amino acid sequence: CASSLGGDLLETQYF. J is TRBJ2-5 and V is TRBV27, with D possibly TRBD2 on 6 matching bases. Germline CDR1 and CDR2: MNHEY and SMNVEV (reference sequence). The CDR3 loop spans 15 amino acids. The ends were cut back, 3 bases at V and 5 bases at J, with 16 bases in the middle.

This CDR3 reads CASSSGGGSGANVLTF. CDR3 DNA sequence: TGTGCCAGCAGTTCCGGAGGGGGATCCGGGGCCAACGTCCTGACTTTC. This chain joins TRBV28 and TRBJ2-6; D is tentatively TRBD1 or TRBD2 (6 bases each). The CDR3 spans 16 residues. V lost 4 bases and J lost 4, with 14 bases in between. Germline V gives CDR1 MDHEN, CDR2 SYDVKM. The complete variable domain, with remaining parts taken from reference TRBV28 and TRBJ2-6, reads DVKVTQSSRYLVKRTGEKVFLECVQDMDHENMFWYRQDPGLGLRLIYFSYDVKMKEKGDIPEGYSVSREKKERFSLILESASTNQTSMYLCASSSGGGSGANVLTFGAGSRLTVL.

This clone was seen just once. This chain uses TRBV27 with TRBJ2-7; a weak D match, TRBD2 (6 bases). The V and J ends lost 0 bases and 4 bases respectively, with 16 bases between them. The CDR3 is 16 residues long. Germline V gene data show CDR1 as MNHEY and CDR2 as SMNVEV (reference sequence). CDR3 region: CASSLSWQGGGYEQYF. CDR3 DNA sequence: TGTGCCAGCAGTTTATCGTGGCAGGGAGGAGGATACGAGCAGTACTTC.

Points on this clone: This sample includes further DNA sequences coding for the same CDR3. V gene TRBV28 combines with J gene TRBJ1-3; D might be TRBD1 (6 bases). The CDR3 has 18 amino acids. V lost 7 bases, J lost 4 bases, and 26 bases lay in between. CDR1 and CDR2 from the germline V gene are MDHEN and SYDVKM. The CDR3 DNA is TGTGCCAGCACCTCCGGGGGGGCGGTAGCGTCGAGGGGAAACACCATATATTTT. It is translated as CASTSGGAVASRGNTIYF.

The V gene is TRBV2, the J gene TRBJ2-1; D is unresolved. V was clipped by 2 bases and J by 7 bases, with 15 bases between them. Germline loops: CDR1 SNHLY, CDR2 FYNNEI. The CDR3 runs to 15 residues. The CDR3 DNA reads TGTGCCAGCAGTGAAAGATATGGTGTAGGGAATGAGCAGTTCTTC. This translates into CASSERYGVGNEQFF.